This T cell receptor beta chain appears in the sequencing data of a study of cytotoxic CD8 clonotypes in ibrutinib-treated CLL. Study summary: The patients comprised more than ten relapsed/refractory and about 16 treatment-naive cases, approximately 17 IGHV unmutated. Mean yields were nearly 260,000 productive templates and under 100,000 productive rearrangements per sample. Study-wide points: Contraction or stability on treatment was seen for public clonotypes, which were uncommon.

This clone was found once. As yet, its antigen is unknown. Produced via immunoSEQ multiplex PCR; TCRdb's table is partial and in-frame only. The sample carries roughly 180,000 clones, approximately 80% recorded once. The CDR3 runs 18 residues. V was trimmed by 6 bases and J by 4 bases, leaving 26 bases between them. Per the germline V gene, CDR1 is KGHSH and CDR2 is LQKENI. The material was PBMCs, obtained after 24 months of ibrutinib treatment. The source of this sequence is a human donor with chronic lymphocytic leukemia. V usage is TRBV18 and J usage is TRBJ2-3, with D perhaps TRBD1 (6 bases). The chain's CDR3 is CASSPLGAGDTMADTQYF. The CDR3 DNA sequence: TGTGCCAGCTCCCCTCTAGGGGCAGGGGATACAATGGCAGATACGCAGTATTTT.